This T cell receptor beta chain emerged from a study of T cells in Graves' hyperthyroidism and ophthalmopathy. A remark on this clonotype: A read error may explain this, as a much larger clone is one base away.

Amplification targeted TCR beta CDR3 regions from RNA transcripts. A set of HTBI primers served as the primers for a first-round RT-PCR of the TCR CDR3. TCRdb redid the calling of the multiplex PCR reads with MiXCR, one entry per CDR3 protein. The sample carries about 500,000 distinct CDR3 sequences, around 50% recorded once. The CDR3 has 15 residues. V gave up 7 bases and J gave up 7 bases; unmatched junction bases: 14. Germline V gene data show CDR1 as SGHVS and CDR2 as FQNEAQ. Patients were excluded because of uncontrolled infection, other autoimmune disease, pregnancy or lactation. V is TRBV7-8 and J is TRBJ2-5; 8 bases line up with TRBD2. The source material was peripheral blood or thyroid tissue (not recorded which). The source is an adult woman with Graves' disease, either hyperthyroidism or ophthalmopathy (not recorded which). The chain's CDR3 is CASTVRVGAGGTQYF. The CDR3 DNA reads as TGTGCCAGCACTGTGCGTGTGGGTGCGGGGGGGACCCAGTACTTC.